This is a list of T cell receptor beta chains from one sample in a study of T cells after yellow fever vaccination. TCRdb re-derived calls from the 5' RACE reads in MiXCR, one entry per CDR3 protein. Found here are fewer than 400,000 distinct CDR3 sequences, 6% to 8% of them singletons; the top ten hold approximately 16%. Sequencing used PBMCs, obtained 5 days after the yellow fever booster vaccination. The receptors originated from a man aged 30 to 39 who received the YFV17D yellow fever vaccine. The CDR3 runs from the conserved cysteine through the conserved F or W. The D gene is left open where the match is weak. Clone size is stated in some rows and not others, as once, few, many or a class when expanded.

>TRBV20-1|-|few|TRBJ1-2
CSAPIPGGYTF
TGCAGTGCCCCTATACCCGGCGGCTACACCTTC
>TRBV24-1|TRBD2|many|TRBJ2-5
CATSEPGTTPRFYF
TGTGCCACCAGTGAACCCGGGACTACCCCTCGATTTTACTTC
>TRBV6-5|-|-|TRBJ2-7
CASSYSGRGVDYEQYF
TGTGCCAGCAGTTACTCAGGCAGGGGTGTTGACTACGAGCAGTACTTC
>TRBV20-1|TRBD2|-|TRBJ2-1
CSARDLVGGSLDNEQFF
TGCAGTGCTAGAGATCTGGTGGGAGGGAGCCTCGACAATGAGCAGTTCTTC
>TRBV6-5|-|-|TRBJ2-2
CASSYGLGQPRVNTGELFF
TGTGCCAGCAGTTACGGTCTTGGACAACCCCGGGTCAACACCGGGGAGCTGTTTTTT
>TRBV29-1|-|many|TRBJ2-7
CSVGFSTYEQYF
TGCAGCGTTGGTTTTTCCACCTACGAGCAGTACTTC
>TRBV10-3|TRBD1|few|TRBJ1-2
CAISAGGLGYGYTF
TGTGCCATCAGTGCAGGGGGCTTGGGCTATGGCTACACCTTC
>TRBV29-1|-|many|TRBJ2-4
CSVDRTPKNIQYF
TGCAGCGTTGACAGAACCCCCAAAAACATTCAGTACTTC
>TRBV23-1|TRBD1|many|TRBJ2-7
CASSQSRDRVCDEQYF
TGCGCCAGCAGTCAATCGCGGGACAGGGTGTGTGACGAGCAGTACTTC
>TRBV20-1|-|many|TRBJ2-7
CSASPGEYSGEQYF
TGCAGTGCTAGTCCGGGGGAGTACTCTGGCGAGCAGTACTTC
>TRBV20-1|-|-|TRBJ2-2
CCAREGQSLNTGELFF
TGCTGTGCTAGGGAGGGACAGAGTTTGAACACCGGGGAGCTGTTTTTT
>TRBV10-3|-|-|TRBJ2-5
CAISELDYQETQYF
TGTGCCATCAGTGAACTGGACTACCAAGAGACCCAGTACTTC
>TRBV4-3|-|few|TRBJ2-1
CASSQDGVGSYNEQFF
TGCGCCAGCAGCCAAGATGGGGTTGGCTCCTACAATGAGCAGTTCTTC
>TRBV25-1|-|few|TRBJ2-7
CASSDPGVSYEQYF
TGTGCCAGCAGTGACCCCGGAGTCTCCTACGAGCAGTACTTC
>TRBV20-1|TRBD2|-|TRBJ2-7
CSARILAGASYEQYF
TGCAGTGCTAGAATTCTAGCGGGAGCCTCCTACGAGCAGTACTTC
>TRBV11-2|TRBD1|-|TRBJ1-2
CASSSRDRGLVYGYTF
TGTGCCAGCAGCTCGAGGGACAGGGGGCTAGTCTATGGCTACACCTTC
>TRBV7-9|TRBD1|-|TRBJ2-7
CASSFTTGVTYEQYF
TGTGCCAGCAGCTTTACGACAGGGGTGACCTACGAGCAGTACTTC
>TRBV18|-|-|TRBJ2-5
CASSLDHETQYF
TGTGCCAGCTCTCTCGATCACGAGACCCAGTACTTC
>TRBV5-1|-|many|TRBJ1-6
CASSLDGSNSPLHF
TGCGCCAGCAGCTTGGATGGGAGTAACTCACCCCTCCACTTT
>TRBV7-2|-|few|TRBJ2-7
CASSADYEQYF
TGTGCCAGCAGTGCAGACTACGAGCAGTACTTC
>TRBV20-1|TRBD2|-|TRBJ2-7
CSARAASGPYEQYF
TGCAGTGCTAGAGCGGCTAGCGGCCCCTACGAGCAGTACTTC
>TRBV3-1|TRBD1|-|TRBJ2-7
CASIRGGQGIREQYF
TGTGCCAGCATCCGCGGAGGACAGGGCATACGCGAGCAGTACTTC
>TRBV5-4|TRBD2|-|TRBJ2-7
CASSPSTSARTYEQYF
TGTGCCAGCAGCCCCTCCACTAGCGCGAGAACCTACGAGCAGTACTTC
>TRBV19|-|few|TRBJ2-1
CASSIVAGTGYNEQFF
TGTGCCAGTAGTATAGTTGCCGGGACTGGCTACAATGAGCAGTTCTTC
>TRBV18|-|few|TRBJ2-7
CASSPYLGGYEQYF
TGTGCCAGCTCACCCTACCTTGGCGGGTACGAGCAGTACTTC
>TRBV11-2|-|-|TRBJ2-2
CASSSSDRNTGELFF
TGTGCCAGCAGCTCCTCAGACAGGAACACCGGGGAGCTGTTTTTT
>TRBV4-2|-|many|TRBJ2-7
CASSQDTVVPEQYF
TGTGCCAGCAGCCAAGATACGGTGGTCCCCGAGCAGTACTTC
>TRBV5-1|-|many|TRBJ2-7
CASSLWEISYEQYF
TGCGCCAGCAGCTTGTGGGAAATCTCCTACGAGCAGTACTTC
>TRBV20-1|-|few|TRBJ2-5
CSARDRWETQYF
TGCAGTGCTAGAGATCGGTGGGAGACCCAGTACTTC
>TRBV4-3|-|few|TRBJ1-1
CASSRTPQNTEAFF
TGCGCCAGCAGCCGGACACCGCAGAACACTGAAGCTTTCTTT
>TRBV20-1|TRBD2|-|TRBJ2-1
CSGYREAGYNEQFF
TGCAGTGGGTACCGGGAGGCGGGGTACAATGAGCAGTTCTTC
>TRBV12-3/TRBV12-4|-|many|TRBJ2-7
CASSPQDPDYEQYF
TGTGCCAGCAGTCCGCAAGACCCAGACTACGAGCAGTACTTC
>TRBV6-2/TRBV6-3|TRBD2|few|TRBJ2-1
CASSYGDYPYNEQFF
TGTGCCAGCAGTTACGGGGACTACCCCTACAATGAGCAGTTCTTC
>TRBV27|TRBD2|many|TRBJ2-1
CASSLAGEDEQFF
TGTGCCAGCAGTCTAGCGGGAGAGGATGAGCAGTTCTTC
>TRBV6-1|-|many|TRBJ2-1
CASTDPRTVGQFF
TGTGCCAGCACCGACCCTAGGACGGTAGGGCAGTTCTTC